The 24 T cell receptor beta chains given below trace back to one sample, sequenced in a study of HIV-infected children after antiretroviral therapy interruption. RNA-based 3' RACE libraries used unique molecular identifiers. TCRdb analysed the 3' RACE reads with MiXCR anew, one entry per CDR3 protein. The sample shows more than 75,000 distinct CDR3 sequences, 6% to 8.5% of them seen only once. The treatment is: PENTA 11 planned treatment interruption arm or continuous ART arm. The source was CD45RA+ CD4+ T cells from PBMCs, pooled from several time points, collected from a donor given antiretroviral therapy, either interrupted or continuous. Subset specified: naive CD4+ CD45RA+ CD45RO- T cells. The receptor source for this set is a pool of human donors with HIV.

This clonotype was counted at least ten times. The chain combines TRBV7-2 with TRBJ2-5; no clear D gene. This CDR3 has 14 amino acids. Trimming took off 1 base at V and 4 bases at J, with 10 bases between the two ends. CDR1 and CDR2 from the germline V gene are SGHTA and FQGNSA. As DNA, the CDR3 is TGTGCCAGCAGCTTAGATAATCATGGAGAGACCCAGTACTTC. The encoded protein is CASSLDNHGETQYF.

This clonotype was picked up many times. The CDR3 sequence: CASSLDGGKPYEQYF. Here the CDR3 DNA reads TGTGCCAGCAGCTTAGACGGGGGGAAGCCCTACGAGCAGTACTTC. The J gene is TRBJ2-7, the V gene TRBV7-2; TRBD2 matches 7 bases. With 1 base clipped from V and 2 bases from J, the junction kept 5 bases outside the gene matches. Germline loops: CDR1 SGHTA, CDR2 FQGNSA. There are 15 residues in the CDR3. Complete variable domain (other parts from reference TRBV7-2 and TRBJ2-7): GAGVSQSPSNKVTEKGKDVELRCDPISGHTALYWYRQSLGQGLEFLIYFQGNSAPDKSGLPSDRFSAERTGGSVSTLTIQRTQQEDSAVYLCASSLDGGKPYEQYFGPGTRLTVT.

The chain uses TRBV23-1 and TRBJ1-1, with TRBD1 identical over 7 bases. TRBV23-1 belongs to the ORF category, with a function that is uncertain. This CDR3 has 18 residues. The V gene end was trimmed by 2 bases and the J gene end by 4 bases; junction bases not matched to a gene: 16. CDR3 sequence: CASSQNLNRGEESTEAFF. In DNA form, the CDR3 reads TGCGCCAGCAGTCAAAACCTGAACAGGGGTGAGGAGAGCACTGAAGCTTTCTTT.

The chain recombines TRBV7-2 with TRBJ2-3, with D unresolved. The CDR3 runs to 15 residues. Trimming took 1 base from V and 1 from J, leaving 9 bases between them. CDR1 is SGHTA, CDR2 FQGNSA, per germline. The CDR3: CASSLELLRTDTQYF. DNA of the CDR3: TGTGCCAGCAGCTTAGAACTTCTACGCACAGATACGCAGTATTTT. Looking up the rest from reference TRBV7-2 and TRBJ2-3 gives the full variable domain: GAGVSQSPSNKVTEKGKDVELRCDPISGHTALYWYRQSLGQGLEFLIYFQGNSAPDKSGLPSDRFSAERTGGSVSTLTIQRTQQEDSAVYLCASSLELLRTDTQYFGPGTRLTVL.

At least ten counts were recorded for this clonotype. Here the CDR3 DNA reads TGTGCCAGCAGCTCGGCCGGACAGGGGGCTTTGGAGACCCAGTACTTC. Its translation: CASSSAGQGALETQYF. The chain combines TRBV7-9 with TRBJ2-5, with 11 bases that match TRBD1. The CDR3 runs 16 residues. Trimming took 4 bases from V and 5 from J; bases not matched to a gene: 9. Germline assignment: CDR1 SEHNR and CDR2 FQNEAQ (reference sequence).

The chain recombines TRBV3-1 with TRBJ2-2; D possibly corresponds to TRBD1 (5 bases). V was clipped by 3 bases and J by 0 bases, with 14 bases between them. The CDR3 is 17 residues long. The germline gives CDR1 LGHDT, CDR2 YNNKEL (reference sequence). CDR3 sequence: CASSQDKGLTNTGELFF. The CDR3 DNA reads as TGTGCCAGCAGCCAGGATAAGGGGTTAACGAACACCGGGGAGCTGTTTTTT.

This clonotype was counted at least ten times. The chain carries TRBV19 and TRBJ2-2, with 12 bases aligning to TRBD2. The length of the CDR3 is 16 residues. The V gene end was trimmed by 7 bases and the J gene end by 0 bases; junction bases not matched to a gene: 3. Germline CDR1 reads LNHDA; CDR2 reads SQIVND (reference sequence). CDR3 sequence (DNA): TGTGCCAGTAAGGGACTAGCGGGTCCGAACACCGGGGAGCTGTTTTTT. Translation gives CASKGLAGPNTGELFF.

This clonotype was found a few times. This chain joins TRBV19 and TRBJ1-1, with 7 bases that match TRBD1. Losses at the gene ends were 1 base for V and 5 bases for J; bases not matched to a gene: 4. Germline loops: CDR1 LNHDA, CDR2 SQIVND (reference sequence). This CDR3 comprises 14 residues. The CDR3 DNA is TGTGCCAGTAGTATAGCCAAGGGGGCTACTGAAGCTTTCTTT. This gives the protein CASSIAKGATEAFF.

The table lists this clonotype with many counts. The chain carries TRBV20-1 and TRBJ2-3; D possibly matches TRBD1 or TRBD2 (6 bases each). This CDR3 comprises 14 residues. Germline CDR1 DFQATT, CDR2 SNEGSKA (reference sequence). The V end was cut by 0 bases, the J end by 3 bases, with 10 bases between. The CDR3 bases are TGCAGTGCTAGAGAGGGGGGCGGGACAGATACGCAGTATTTT. Its translation is CSAREGGGTDTQYF.

This clonotype was counted ten times or more. The V call is TRBV5-1, the J call TRBJ2-7; 9 bases fit TRBD1. The CDR3 is made up of 14 amino acids. Trimming took 3 bases from V and 7 from J; bases not matched to a gene: 8. The germline CDR1 and CDR2 sequences are SGHRS and YFSETQ. This CDR3 is CASSSYGTGQEQYF. Written as DNA, the CDR3 is TGCGCCAGCAGCTCCTATGGGACAGGGCAAGAGCAGTACTTC.

This clonotype was found many times. The rearrangement joins TRBV28 to TRBJ2-7; possibly TRBD1 or TRBD2 for D (5 bases each). V was trimmed by 8 bases and J by 2 bases, leaving 19 bases between them. The CDR3 spans 15 residues. Germline-derived CDR1 and CDR2 are MDHEN and SYDVKM. The CDR3 loop reads CASGRGDPGAYEQYF. CDR3 bases: TGTGCCAGCGGCCGGGGCGACCCCGGGGCCTACGAGCAGTACTTC.

Ten or more counts support this clonotype. The J gene is TRBJ2-2, the V gene TRBV12-3 or TRBV12-4; 8 positions match TRBD1. J gave up 6 bases and V 4 bases, and 7 bases lay outside the gene matches. The CDR3 has 15 amino acids. CDR3 nucleotide sequence: TGTGCCAGCAGTTCAGGACAGGGCAAAGCCGGGGAGCTGTTTTTT. It yields the protein CASSSGQGKAGELFF.

This clonotype has a count of ten or more. The junction does not match germline at one end; this may be a read error. The gene calls are TRBV29-1 and TRBJ2-1; TRBD2 might be the D (6 bases). The CDR3 loop spans 9 amino acids. Germline loops: CDR1 SQVTM, CDR2 ANQGSEA. This CDR3 is CSVEGDSYF. The CDR3 DNA reads TGCAGCGTTGAAGGGGACTCCTACTTC.

This clonotype occurred many times. This chain joins TRBV3-1 and TRBJ2-3; unclear D gene. V was pared by 2 bases and J by 0 bases, with 12 bases between. Looked up from germline, CDR1 is LGHDT and CDR2 is YNNKEL (reference sequence). The CDR3 loop spans 16 amino acids. CDR3 region: CASSQSGPFSTDTQYF. The CDR3 DNA follows: TGTGCCAGCAGCCAATCCGGACCTTTTAGCACAGATACGCAGTATTTT.

This clonotype was picked up many times. The chain employs TRBV18 and TRBJ2-7; the D gene is possibly TRBD2 (6 bases). This CDR3 is 14 amino acids long. Looked up from germline, CDR1 is KGHSH and CDR2 is LQKENI. V lost 1 base, J lost 7 bases, and 14 bases lay in between. In DNA, the CDR3 is TGTGCCAGCTCACCACTAGGCCAGGGAGGAGAGCAGTACTTC. Translating gives CASSPLGQGGEQYF.

This clonotype was recorded at least ten times. The V call is TRBV20-1, the J call TRBJ1-5; 7 nucleotides line up with TRBD1. The CDR3 loop spans 13 amino acids. Germline V gene data show CDR1 as DFQATT and CDR2 as SNEGSKA (reference sequence). V shed 3 bases and J 6 bases; nucleotides not matched to a gene: 5. The CDR3 sequence: CSASRTGGQPQHF. The CDR3 bases are TGCAGTGCTAGTCGGACAGGAGGTCAGCCCCAGCATTTT.

The chain couples TRBV6-6 to TRBJ2-1; tentatively, D is TRBD2 (6 bases). Trimming left V 7 bases short and J 6 bases short, with 16 bases between. The germline CDR1 and CDR2 sequences are MNHNY and SVGAGI (reference sequence). This CDR3 is 14 amino acids long. DNA for the CDR3: TGTGCCAGCAATTATCGTCAGGGAGGCAATGAGCAGTTCTTC. Translated, it gives CASNYRQGGNEQFF.

This clonotype was seen many times. The chain employs TRBV5-4 and TRBJ2-1; no clear D. This CDR3 is 15 amino acids long. Germline lookup yields CDR1 SGHNT and CDR2 YYREEE (reference sequence). The V end was cut by 4 bases, the J end by 0 bases, with 11 bases between. The CDR3 region is CASSTTLLSYNEQFF. The CDR3, as DNA: TGTGCCAGCAGCACGACCCTTCTCTCCTACAATGAGCAGTTCTTC.

This clonotype was counted between two and nine times. The chain has TRBV6-1 and TRBJ2-2; TRBD1 might be the D (6 bases). CDR3 length: 13 amino acids. Trimming shortened V by 8 bases and J by 1 base, and 8 bases separated the two germline ends. Germline CDR1 MNHNS, CDR2 SASEGT. CDR3 sequence (DNA): TGTGCCAGCTCGACAGGGAACACCGGGGAGCTGTTTTTT. It codes for CASSTGNTGELFF.

There are many counts of this clonotype. The chain uses TRBV29-1 and TRBJ2-7, with a tentative D call TRBD2 (6 bases). CDR1 and CDR2 from the germline V gene are SQVTM and ANQGSEA. V was trimmed by 5 bases and J by 1 base, leaving 9 bases between them. The CDR3 extends over 12 amino acids. CDR3 DNA: TGCAGCGTTAGCCGGGGGTCCTACGAGCAGTACTTC. It encodes CSVSRGSYEQYF.

This clonotype was observed at least ten times. V usage is TRBV7-9 and J usage is TRBJ2-7; 9 nucleotides agree with TRBD1. Germline lookup yields CDR1 SEHNR and CDR2 FQNEAQ (reference sequence). Trimming removed 4 bases from V and 6 bases from J; junction bases left unmatched: 4. The CDR3 runs to 13 residues. The CDR3 DNA reads as TGTGCCAGCAGCTCCTTGACAGGGGGCGAGCAGTACTTC. This sequence encodes CASSSLTGGEQYF.

This chain connects TRBV15 to TRBJ1-5; D call uncertain. Germline V gene data show CDR1 as LNHNV and CDR2 as YYDKDF (reference sequence). The CDR3 runs 16 residues. V lost 1 base and J lost 3, with 13 bases in between. As DNA, the CDR3 is TGTGCCACCAGCAGAGTGATTAGCAAAGACAATCAGCCCCAGCATTTT. This translates into CATSRVISKDNQPQHF.

The gene calls are TRBV10-2 and TRBJ2-1; 10 bases match TRBD2. The CDR3 consists of 17 residues. V dropped 7 bases and J dropped 9; count of bases not matched to a gene: 18. Germline assignment: CDR1 WSHSY and CDR2 SAAADI. CDR3 residues: CASKKNPGLAWSPEQFF. CDR3 bases: TGCGCCAGCAAGAAGAACCCGGGACTAGCGTGGTCCCCTGAGCAGTTCTTC.

This sequence joins TRBV15 and TRBJ2-7; possibly TRBD1 for D (5 bases). Germline values: CDR1 LNHNV, CDR2 YYDKDF (reference sequence). The CDR3 is made up of 15 amino acids. The V gene lost 4 bases and the J gene lost 0 bases, with 13 bases spanning the gap. Here the CDR3 DNA reads TGTGCCACCAGCATGGGCCTAGGGGACTCCTACGAGCAGTACTTC. Translating it yields CATSMGLGDSYEQYF.